The clone carrying this T cell receptor beta chain was picked up a small number of times. Its matching antigen is unknown. Treatment here: some 20 received Ad26.COV2.S at low or high dose, single or two shots; about 5 received placebo; per-sample allocation not given. Specimens were obtained on day 63 following the first vaccine or placebo injection. The germline V gene has CDR1 SEHNR and CDR2 FQNEAQ (reference sequence). V dropped 1 base and J dropped 3 bases, with 7 bases sitting between them. CDR3 size: 13 residues. Repertoires were generated with immunoSEQ multiplex PCR, while TCRdb's copy carries only in-frame clones and drops some. Among around 450,000 clones listed, 89% were seen once. This specimen belongs to a study of Ad26.COV2.S vaccination and SARS-CoV-2 variants. Turning to the study itself: The authors gave Ad26.COV2.S intramuscularly, either once or twice 56 days apart.

Study-level results: Total T cell responses, in the TCR breadth and depth analyses, may have been underestimated.

Sequencing used peripheral blood, obtained in a trial of Ad26.COV2.S vaccine versus placebo. The chain is built from TRBV7-9 and TRBJ2-7; D uncertain. The receptor's source is a person between 18 and 65 years old who received the Ad26.COV2.S COVID-19 vaccine or a placebo. The CDR3, as DNA: TGTGCCAGCAGCTTAGGGCTGTACTACGAGCAGTACGTC. Protein: CASSLGLYYEQYV.